Sequencing of this TCR beta chain was carried out in a study of shared clonotypes between healthy human individuals (dated by TCRdb to between 2020 and 2021). General notes on the study: A couple of women and three men aged 18 to 49 years were included in the cohort. For each donor, CD4 naive and CD4 memory were each given three plates, CD8 naive was given two plates, and CD8 memory was given one plate. Blood TCR repertoires of 5 or 6 healthy adults were deeply sequenced to estimate repertoire size and the extent of clonotype sharing between individuals. To increase sequencing depth and limit assay-specific biases, different laboratories used diverse techniques to prepare libraries and sequence TCR repertoires. Per donor, leukapheresis produced somewhere between about 0.8 and 9 billion PBMCs.

The paper's findings and limits, for the study overall: Pairwise subsampling indicated that sequencing depth was expected to affect the degree of clonotype sharing among donors. Sharing across a few donors was observed for about 5% of naive CD4, over 3% of naive CD8, 2% to 2.5% of memory CD4, and 0.4% of memory CD8 clonotypes. Naive subsets generally had larger estimated clonotype richness than memory subsets did. Sampling was restricted to blood, and TCR repertoires in tissues likely differ from the TCR repertoires found in blood. The genetic and exposure-history diversity represented was limited by the small number of donors. Higher generation probabilities were observed for clonotypes shared by all four sorted-subset donors than for non-shared clonotypes. Rarefaction of sorted-subset datasets indicated incomplete sequencing despite the large sequencing depth.

Using the deep immunoSEQ assay, TCR CDR3 regions were amplified from genomic DNA by multiplex PCR. Genomic DNA extracted from each cell subset was distributed evenly over all wells of several immunoSEQ 96-well plates, and each plate served as one replicate. For sorted subsets, each replicate PCR was loaded with about 0.2 ug genomic DNA, equivalent to 30,000 or so T cell genomes. Purified libraries were measured with a Qubit 3.0 fluorometer, size-checked on a Bioanalyzer 2100, and measured again with the KAPA Library Quantification kit. Every immunoSEQ 96-well plate was sequenced on a separate single-read 150-cycle Illumina NextSeq 550 flow cell. In the authors' own workflow: Because only junctional sequences without quality scores were contained in the immunoSEQ output, filtering matching that applied to full-length reads could not be performed. Sequences were annotated with PyIR, a Python wrapper for IgBLAST v1.9, using IMGT germline references to assign V/J genes and CDR3. Reads with weak V/J assignments (E-value above 1e-6), missing CDR3, stop codons, out-of-frame junctions, or ambiguous translated residues were removed. V3J clonotypes were defined by identical inferred V gene, J gene, and CDR3 amino acid sequence. To compute the percentage overlap between repertoires, the number of shared unique clonotypes was divided by the size of the smaller repertoire. RTK rarefaction, the Chao1 estimator, and Recon v2.1 estimates of unobserved clonotypes were used to assess repertoire richness. Generation probabilities were computed with OLGA for all TCRbeta clonotypes obtained by the gDNA method from a handful of donors. The clones in this table, taken by TCRdb from immuneACCESS, are in-frame only. Not every clone is retained; where verified, under half of the shortfall comes from an unresolved V gene, and the cause of the rest is unknown. For V, J and clone size, that table is used; D and trimming come from the DNA. This sample lists about 2.1 million clones; 80% to 95% were detected once. Together, the top ten hold about 1.6% of the sample.

For the CD8 naive samples, CD45RO-negative cells were positively selected for CCR7, yielding a CD45RA+CCR7+ population from which TemRA cells were excluded. Donors were healthy HIV-negative adults with no recently reported acute infections or vaccinations. All donors were Caucasian adults living in Nashville, Tennessee, USA. Blood was collected by leukapheresis, and PBMCs were isolated by Ficoll-Histopaque density gradient centrifugation and then cryopreserved in liquid nitrogen vapor phase. Purity and quantity of every magnetically sorted T cell population were checked by analytical flow cytometry. Each sorted fraction had its genomic DNA isolated and then quantified by UV absorbance on a Nanodrop 2000c. Regarding this clone: Which antigen it targets is not known. Base qualities are not provided; no much larger clone lies one nucleotide away.

Taken from cysteine to phenylalanine, the CDR3 has 15 residues. Only the CDR3 DNA stays, 45 bases, in frame from base 1. Between the V and J ends, shortened by 3 bases and 0 bases respectively, the junction contains 13 bases. As encoded in the germline V gene, CDR1 is SGDLS while CDR2 is YYNGEE. This sequence uses TRBV9 and TRBJ2-7, with TRBD2 tentatively as D gene (6 bases match). The receptor comes from a young man in good health. Some clones in this sample may be carry-over from other donors' samples. Source material: naive CD8+ T cells from PBMCs. The cell subset or site label, read with the paper, signifies: CD45RA+CCR7+. DNA sequence: TGTGCCAGCAGCGGGCATGGGGGGTCCTCCTACGAGCAGTACTTC. Its protein reads: CASSGHGGSSYEQYF.